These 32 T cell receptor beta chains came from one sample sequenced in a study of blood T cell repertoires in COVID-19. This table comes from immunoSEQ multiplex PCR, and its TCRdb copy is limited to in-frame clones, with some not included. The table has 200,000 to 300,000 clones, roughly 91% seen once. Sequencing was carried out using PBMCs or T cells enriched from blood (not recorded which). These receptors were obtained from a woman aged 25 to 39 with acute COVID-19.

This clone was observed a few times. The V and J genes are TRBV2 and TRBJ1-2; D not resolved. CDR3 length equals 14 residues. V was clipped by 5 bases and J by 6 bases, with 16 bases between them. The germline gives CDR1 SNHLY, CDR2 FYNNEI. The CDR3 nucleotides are TGTGCCAGCAGTCCGGGATTAACAGTCCATGGCTACACCTTC. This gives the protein CASSPGLTVHGYTF. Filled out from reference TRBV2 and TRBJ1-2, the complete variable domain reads EPEVTQTPSHQVTQMGQEVILRCVPISNHLYFYWYRQILGQKVEFLVSFYNNEISEKSEIFDDQFSVERPDGSNFTLKIRSTKLEDSAMYFCASSPGLTVHGYTFGSGTRLTVV.

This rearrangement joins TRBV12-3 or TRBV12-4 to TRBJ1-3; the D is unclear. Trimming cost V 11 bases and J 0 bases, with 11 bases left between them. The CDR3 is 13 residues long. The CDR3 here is CAGWRSSGNTIYF. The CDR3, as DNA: TGTGCCGGGTGGCGGAGCTCTGGAAACACCATATATTTT.

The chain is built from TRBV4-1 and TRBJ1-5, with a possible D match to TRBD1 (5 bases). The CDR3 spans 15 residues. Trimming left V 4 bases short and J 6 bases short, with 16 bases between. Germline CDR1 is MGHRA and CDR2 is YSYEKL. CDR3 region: CASSREDQGSQPQHF. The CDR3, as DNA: TGCGCCAGCAGCCGCGAAGACCAGGGTAGTCAGCCCCAGCATTTT.

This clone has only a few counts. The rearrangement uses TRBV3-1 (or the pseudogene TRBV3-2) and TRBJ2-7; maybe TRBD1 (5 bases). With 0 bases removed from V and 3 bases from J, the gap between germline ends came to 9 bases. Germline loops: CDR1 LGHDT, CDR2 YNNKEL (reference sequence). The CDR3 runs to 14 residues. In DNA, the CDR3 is TGTGCCAGCAGCCAAGATCCAGGGATCTACGAGCAGTACTTC. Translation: CASSQDPGIYEQYF.

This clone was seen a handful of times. This CDR3 reads CASSPTLRRDTEAFF. The CDR3 DNA is TGTGCCAGCAGCCCCACCCTAAGGAGGGACACTGAAGCTTTCTTT. This chain uses TRBV7-6 with TRBJ1-1; D uncertain. V was trimmed by 5 bases and J by 3 bases, leaving 16 bases between them. Looked up from germline, CDR1 is SGHVS and CDR2 is FNYEAQ. The CDR3 loop spans 15 amino acids.

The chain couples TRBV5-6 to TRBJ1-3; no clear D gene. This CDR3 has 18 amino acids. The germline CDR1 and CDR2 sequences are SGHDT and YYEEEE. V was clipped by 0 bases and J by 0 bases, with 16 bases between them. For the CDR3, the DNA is TGTGCCAGCAGCTTGGGGAATCCAAGACAAATCTCTGGAAACACCATATATTTT. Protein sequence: CASSLGNPRQISGNTIYF.

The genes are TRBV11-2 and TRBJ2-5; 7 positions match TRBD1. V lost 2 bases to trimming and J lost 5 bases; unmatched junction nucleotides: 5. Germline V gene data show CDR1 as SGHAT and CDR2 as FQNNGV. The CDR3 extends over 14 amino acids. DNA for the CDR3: TGTGCCAGCAGCTTATTACAGGGGCGGGAGACCCAGTACTTC. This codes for CASSLLQGRETQYF.

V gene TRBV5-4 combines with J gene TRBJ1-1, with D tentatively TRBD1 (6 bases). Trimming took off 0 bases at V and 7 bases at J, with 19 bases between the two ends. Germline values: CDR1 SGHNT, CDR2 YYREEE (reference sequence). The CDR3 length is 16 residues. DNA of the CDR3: TGTGCCAGCAGCTTGGAGGCAGGGGCCGCCCAAGGTGAAGCTTTCTTT. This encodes CASSLEAGAAQGEAFF.

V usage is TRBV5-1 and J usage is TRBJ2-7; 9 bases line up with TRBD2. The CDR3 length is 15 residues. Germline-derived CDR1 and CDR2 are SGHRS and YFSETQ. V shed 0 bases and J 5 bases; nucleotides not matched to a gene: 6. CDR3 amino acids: CASSLEASGADEQYF. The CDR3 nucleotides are TGCGCCAGCAGCTTGGAGGCTAGCGGGGCCGACGAGCAGTACTTC.

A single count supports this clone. CDR3 loop: CASSEAYETGAGNTIYF. For the CDR3, the DNA is TGTGCCAGCAGTGAAGCATACGAGACAGGGGCTGGAAACACCATATATTTT. The chain carries TRBV6-1 and TRBJ1-3, with TRBD1 identical over 8 bases. Germline V gives CDR1 MNHNS, CDR2 SASEGT. V lost 0 bases and J lost 2; bases outside the gene matches: 6. CDR3 length: 17 amino acids.

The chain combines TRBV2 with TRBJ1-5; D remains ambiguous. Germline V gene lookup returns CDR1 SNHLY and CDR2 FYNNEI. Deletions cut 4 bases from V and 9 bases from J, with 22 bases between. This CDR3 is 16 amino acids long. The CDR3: CASSGPEAGLRGPQHF. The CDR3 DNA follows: TGTGCCAGCAGTGGGCCCGAGGCCGGCCTCCGTGGGCCCCAGCATTTT.

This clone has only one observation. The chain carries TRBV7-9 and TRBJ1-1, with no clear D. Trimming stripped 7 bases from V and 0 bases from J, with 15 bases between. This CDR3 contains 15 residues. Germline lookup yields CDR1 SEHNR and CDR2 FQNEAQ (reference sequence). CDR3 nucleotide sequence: TGTGCCAGCACCCCCACCCGGGATGTGAACACTGAAGCTTTCTTT. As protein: CASTPTRDVNTEAFF.

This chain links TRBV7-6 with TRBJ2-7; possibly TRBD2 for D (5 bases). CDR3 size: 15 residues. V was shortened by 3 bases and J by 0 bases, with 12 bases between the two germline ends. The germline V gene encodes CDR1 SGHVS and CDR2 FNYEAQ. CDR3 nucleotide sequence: TGTGCCAGCAGCTTTATGTCTGGGAGCTCCTACGAGCAGTACTTC. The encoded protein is CASSFMSGSSYEQYF.

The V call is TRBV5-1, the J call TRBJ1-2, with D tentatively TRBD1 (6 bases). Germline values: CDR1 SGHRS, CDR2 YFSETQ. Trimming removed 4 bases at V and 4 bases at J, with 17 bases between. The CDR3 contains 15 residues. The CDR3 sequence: CASSPNTDRFYGYTF. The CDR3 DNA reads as TGCGCCAGCAGCCCGAACACCGACAGGTTCTATGGCTACACCTTC.

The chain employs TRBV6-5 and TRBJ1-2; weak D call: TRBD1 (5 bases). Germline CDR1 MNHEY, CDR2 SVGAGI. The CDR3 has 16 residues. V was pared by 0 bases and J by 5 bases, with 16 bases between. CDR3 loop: CASSYSPTRGVYGYTF. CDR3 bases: TGTGCCAGCAGTTACTCCCCAACCCGGGGGGTTTATGGCTACACCTTC.

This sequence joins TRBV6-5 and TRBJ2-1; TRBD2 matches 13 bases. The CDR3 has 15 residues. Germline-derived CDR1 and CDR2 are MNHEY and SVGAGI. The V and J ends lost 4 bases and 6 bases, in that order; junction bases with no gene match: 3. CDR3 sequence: CASSSTSGGANEQFF. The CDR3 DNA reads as TGTGCCAGCAGTTCTACTAGCGGGGGGGCCAATGAGCAGTTCTTC.

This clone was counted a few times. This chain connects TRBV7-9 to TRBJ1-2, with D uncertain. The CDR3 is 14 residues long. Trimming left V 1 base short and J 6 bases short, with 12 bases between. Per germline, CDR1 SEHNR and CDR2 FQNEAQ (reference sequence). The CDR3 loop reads CASSLVAGLNGYTF. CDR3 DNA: TGTGCCAGCAGCTTAGTCGCGGGGTTGAATGGCTACACCTTC.

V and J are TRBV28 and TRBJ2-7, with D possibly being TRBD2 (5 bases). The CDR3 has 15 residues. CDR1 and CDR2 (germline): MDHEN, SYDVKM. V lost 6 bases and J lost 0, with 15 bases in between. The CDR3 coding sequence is TGTGCCAGCAGACCCGACCCGGGGTACTCCTACGAGCAGTACTTC. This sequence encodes CASRPDPGYSYEQYF.

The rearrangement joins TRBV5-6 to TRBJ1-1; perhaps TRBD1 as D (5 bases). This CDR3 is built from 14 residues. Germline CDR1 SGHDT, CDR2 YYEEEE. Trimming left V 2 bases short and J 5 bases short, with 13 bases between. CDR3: CASSFGQGGTEAFF. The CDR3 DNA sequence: TGTGCCAGCAGCTTTGGGCAGGGAGGGACTGAAGCTTTCTTT.

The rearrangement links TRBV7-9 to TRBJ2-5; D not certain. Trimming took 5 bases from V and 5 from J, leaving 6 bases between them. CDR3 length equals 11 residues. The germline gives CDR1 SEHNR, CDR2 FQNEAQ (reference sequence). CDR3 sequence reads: CASSPTETQYF. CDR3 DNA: TGTGCCAGCAGCCCTACGGAGACCCAGTACTTC.

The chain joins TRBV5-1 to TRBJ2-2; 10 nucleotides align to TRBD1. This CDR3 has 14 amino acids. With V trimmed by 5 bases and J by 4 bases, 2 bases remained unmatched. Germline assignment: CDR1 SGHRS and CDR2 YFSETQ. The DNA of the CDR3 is TGCGCCAGCAGGGACAGGGGGGTCACCGGGGAGCTGTTTTTT. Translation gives CASRDRGVTGELFF.

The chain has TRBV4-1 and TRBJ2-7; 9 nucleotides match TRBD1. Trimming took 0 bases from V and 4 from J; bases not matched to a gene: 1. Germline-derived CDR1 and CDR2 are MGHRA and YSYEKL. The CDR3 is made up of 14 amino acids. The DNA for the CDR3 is TGCGCCAGCAGCCAAGAGACAGGGGGGTACGAGCAGTACTTC. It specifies CASSQETGGYEQYF.

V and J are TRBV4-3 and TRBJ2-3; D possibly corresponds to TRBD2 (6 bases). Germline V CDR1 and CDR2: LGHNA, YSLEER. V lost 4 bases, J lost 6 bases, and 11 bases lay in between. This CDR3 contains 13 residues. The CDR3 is CASSPPGGDTQYF. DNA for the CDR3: TGCGCCAGCAGCCCGCCCGGAGGGGATACGCAGTATTTT.

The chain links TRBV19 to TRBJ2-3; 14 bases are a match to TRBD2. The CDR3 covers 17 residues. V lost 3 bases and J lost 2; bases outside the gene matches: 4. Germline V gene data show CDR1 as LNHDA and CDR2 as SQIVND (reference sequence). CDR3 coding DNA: TGTGCCAGTAGTATCCAGGGACTAGCGGGGGACACAGATACGCAGTATTTT. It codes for CASSIQGLAGDTDTQYF.

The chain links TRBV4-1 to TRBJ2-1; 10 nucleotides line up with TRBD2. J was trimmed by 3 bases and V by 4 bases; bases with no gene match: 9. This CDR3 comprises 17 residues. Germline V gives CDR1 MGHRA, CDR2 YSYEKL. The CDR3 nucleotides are TGCGCCAGCAGCCCTTCCGGAGCGGGGGGGAACTACAATGAGCAGTTCTTC. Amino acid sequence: CASSPSGAGGNYNEQFF.

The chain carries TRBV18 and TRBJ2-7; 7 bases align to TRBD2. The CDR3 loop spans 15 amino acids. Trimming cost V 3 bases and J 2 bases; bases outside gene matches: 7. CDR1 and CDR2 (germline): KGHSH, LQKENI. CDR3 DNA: TGTGCCAGCTCACCCGGAGGGGCGGGGGCCTACGAGCAGTACTTC. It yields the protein CASSPGGAGAYEQYF.

The CDR3 reads CASSPEGTGAAPLHF. The DNA of the CDR3 is TGTGCCAGCAGCCCGGAAGGGACAGGTGCCGCTCCCCTCCACTTT. The chain recombines TRBV2 with TRBJ1-6; 8 nucleotides line up with TRBD1. The germline V gene has CDR1 SNHLY and CDR2 FYNNEI. V lost 6 bases and J lost 13; bases outside the gene matches: 14. CDR3 length: 15 amino acids.

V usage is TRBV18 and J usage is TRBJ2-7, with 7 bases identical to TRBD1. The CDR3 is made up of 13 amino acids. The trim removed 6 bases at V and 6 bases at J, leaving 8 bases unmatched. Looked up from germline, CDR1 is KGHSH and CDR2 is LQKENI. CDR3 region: CASSRGQVGEQYF. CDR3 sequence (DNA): TGTGCCAGCTCCCGCGGACAGGTTGGCGAGCAGTACTTC. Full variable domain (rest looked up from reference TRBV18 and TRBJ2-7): NAGVMQNPRHLVRRRGQEARLRCSPMKGHSHVYWYRQLPEEGLKFMVYLQKENIIDESGMPKERFSAEFPKEGPSILRIQQVVRGDSAAYFCASSRGQVGEQYFGPGTRLTVT.

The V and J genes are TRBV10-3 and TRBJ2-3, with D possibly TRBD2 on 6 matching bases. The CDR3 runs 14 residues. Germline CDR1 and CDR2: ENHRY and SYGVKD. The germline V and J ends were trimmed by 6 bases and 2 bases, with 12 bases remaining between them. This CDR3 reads CAIRGGANTDTQYF. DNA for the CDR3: TGTGCCATCAGAGGAGGGGCAAACACAGATACGCAGTATTTT.

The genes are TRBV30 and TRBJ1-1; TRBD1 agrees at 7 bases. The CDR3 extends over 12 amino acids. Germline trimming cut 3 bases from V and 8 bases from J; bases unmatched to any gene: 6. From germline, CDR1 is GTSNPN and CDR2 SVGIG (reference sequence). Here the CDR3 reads CAWSGGDREAFF. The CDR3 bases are TGTGCCTGGAGCGGCGGGGACAGAGAAGCTTTCTTT.

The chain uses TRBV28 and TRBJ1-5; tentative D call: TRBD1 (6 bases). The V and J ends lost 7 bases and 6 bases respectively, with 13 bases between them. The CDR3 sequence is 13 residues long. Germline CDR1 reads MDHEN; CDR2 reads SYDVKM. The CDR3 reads CASTNRVIQPQHF. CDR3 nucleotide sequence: TGTGCCAGCACAAACAGGGTGATTCAGCCCCAGCATTTT.

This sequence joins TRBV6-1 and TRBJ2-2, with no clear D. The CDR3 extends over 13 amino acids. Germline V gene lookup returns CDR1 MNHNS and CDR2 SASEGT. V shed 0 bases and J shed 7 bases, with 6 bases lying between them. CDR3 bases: TGTGCCAGCAGTGAAGCGACGGGCGGGGAGCTGTTTTTT. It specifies CASSEATGGELFF.